The 8 T cell receptor beta chains listed next were all sequenced from one sample in a study of blood T cell repertoires in COVID-19. Profiling relied on immunoSEQ multiplex PCR, and the TCRdb table lists in-frame clones only, not all of them. The profile shows about 83,000 clones, around 87% of them singletons. Sequences were obtained from peripheral blood. These receptors were taken from a man older than 75 with active or convalescent COVID-19.

This clone has a single count. The genes are TRBV2 and TRBJ2-2, with D possibly TRBD2 on 6 matching bases. The CDR3 sequence is 14 residues long. V was clipped by 4 bases and J by 1 base, with 7 bases between them. Germline values: CDR1 SNHLY, CDR2 FYNNEI. In nucleotides, the CDR3 is TGTGCCAGCAGTGGACTAGAGAACACCGGGGAGCTGTTTTTT. Encoded protein: CASSGLENTGELFF.

This clone showed up just a few times. Other DNA sequences in the sample encode the same CDR3. CDR3 in DNA: TGTGCCAGCTCACCACTAAACACTGAAGCTTTCTTT. This gives the protein CASSPLNTEAFF. The V call is TRBV18, the J call TRBJ1-1; D remains unclear. Germline V lookup: CDR1 KGHSH, CDR2 LQKENI. V shed 1 base and J shed 2 bases, with 2 bases lying between them. The CDR3 runs to 12 residues.

The chain has TRBV18 and TRBJ2-7; TRBD1 matches at 7 bases. V was clipped by 5 bases and J by 6 bases; unmatched bases: 7. The CDR3 covers 13 residues. Germline CDR1 and CDR2: KGHSH and LQKENI. This chain's CDR3 is CASSIQGIREQYV. The CDR3 DNA is TGTGCCAGCTCAATACAGGGGATCCGCGAGCAGTACGTC.

V and J are TRBV7-9 and TRBJ1-2, with 8 bases identical to TRBD1. In germline, CDR1 is SEHNR, CDR2 FQNEAQ (reference sequence). The length of the CDR3 is 13 residues. Trimming at V came to 5 bases and at J to 7 bases, leaving 6 bases not matched to a gene. CDR3 coding DNA: TGTGCCAGCAGCCCGGACAGGGCGAGTGGCTACACCTTC. Its protein product is CASSPDRASGYTF.

The V gene is TRBV6-1, the J gene TRBJ2-1; TRBD2 is a possible D gene (5 bases). The CDR3 totals 15 residues. With 4 bases removed from V and 5 bases from J, the gap between germline ends came to 15 bases. In germline, CDR1 is MNHNS, CDR2 SASEGT. This CDR3 reads CASSGAAPVNNEQFF. CDR3 DNA sequence: TGTGCCAGCAGTGGAGCGGCACCCGTTAACAATGAGCAGTTCTTC.

This clone was counted a single time. CDR3 nucleotides: TGTGCCAGCAGTGAAGCACCATTAGACAGGGTTCACGAGCAGTACGTC. It translates to CASSEAPLDRVHEQYV. The chain recombines TRBV6-1 with TRBJ2-7; 7 bases map to TRBD1. The V segment lost 0 bases and the J segment 5 bases; nucleotides outside the gene matches: 10. CDR1 MNHNS and CDR2 SASEGT come from the germline V gene. The length of the CDR3 is 16 residues.

In DNA form, the CDR3 reads TGTGCCAGCAGTTTAACCAGGGATGAAAAACTGTTTTTT. It yields the protein CASSLTRDEKLFF. The chain joins TRBV28 to TRBJ1-4; the D gene is possibly TRBD1 (5 bases). Trimming left V 2 bases short and J 6 bases short, with 7 bases between. This CDR3 is built from 13 residues. Per the germline V gene, CDR1 is MDHEN and CDR2 is SYDVKM.

This chain connects TRBV18 to TRBJ2-5; D not resolved. V was shortened by 3 bases and J by 5 bases, with 10 bases between the two germline ends. Germline loops: CDR1 KGHSH, CDR2 LQKENI. The CDR3 runs to 13 residues. CDR3 protein: CASSPPTVETQYF. The CDR3 coding sequence is TGTGCCAGCTCACCCCCCACGGTGGAGACCCAGTACTTC.